The following is a T cell receptor (beta chain) sequence with its context. This sample stems from a study of shared clonotypes between healthy human individuals. This CDR3 contains 16 residues. The V and J ends lost 3 bases and 1 base respectively, with 13 bases between them. Germline CDR1 MDHEN, CDR2 SYDVKM. Here immunoSEQ multiplex PCR was the method, and the copy in TCRdb shows in-frame clones only, minus some. The profile covers roughly 2.1 million clones, with 85% to 95% appearing a single time and more than 1.5% taken by the ten largest. It was CD45RO-negative cells, positively selected for CCR7, that made up naive CD8 cells, with terminally differentiated effector memory CD45RA+ cells excluded.

The gene calls are TRBV28 and TRBJ2-1, with D hard to call. The source of this sequence is a man younger than 30 in good health. Some clones in this sample may be carry-over from other donors' samples. The sequenced sample was naive CD8+ T cells from PBMCs. Here the CDR3 reads CASSFIVGSSYNEQFF. CDR3 bases: TGTGCCAGCAGTTTTATTGTCGGTAGTTCCTACAATGAGCAGTTCTTC.